The 8 T cell receptor beta chains listed next were all sequenced from one sample in a study of technical replicates of blood from a handful of donors. Repertoires were generated with immunoSEQ multiplex PCR, while TCRdb's copy carries only in-frame clones and drops some. The sample records 98,000 or so clones, 95% being singletons. The material sequenced was T cells isolated from PBMCs. These TCRs come from a human donor in good health.

The V call is TRBV7-3, the J call TRBJ1-1; D is unclear. CDR1 and CDR2 (germline): SGHTA, FQGTGA. The CDR3 has 15 residues. With 3 bases removed from V and 4 bases from J, the gap between germline ends came to 15 bases. The CDR3 coding sequence is TGTGCCAGCAGCTTTTGCACGGTCCACTCCACTGAAGCTTTCTTT. Translated, it gives CASSFCTVHSTEAFF.

The chain combines TRBV7-9 with TRBJ1-4; the match to TRBD1 covers 7 bases. V trimming: 0 bases; J trimming: 10 bases; junction bases outside the gene matches: 5. CDR1 and CDR2 from the germline V gene are SEHNR and FQNEAQ (reference sequence). The CDR3 extends over 14 amino acids. Here the CDR3 DNA reads TGTGCCAGCAGCTTAGCGCGTCAGGGGGTAAAACTGTTTTTT. It is translated as CASSLARQGVKLFF.

The genes are TRBV18 and TRBJ2-3, with D possibly matching TRBD2 (6 bases). CDR3 size: 14 residues. In germline, CDR1 is KGHSH, CDR2 LQKENI. V lost 0 bases to trimming and J lost 7 bases, with 11 bases between them. CDR3 sequence: CASSPPEGRHTQYF. The CDR3 nucleotides are TGTGCCAGCTCACCACCTGAAGGGAGGCATACGCAGTATTTT.

This clone was seen only once. The J gene is TRBJ2-1, the V gene TRBV9, with TRBD2 matching 10 bases. The V and J ends lost 4 bases and 2 bases, in that order; junction bases with no gene match: 12. Per the germline V gene, CDR1 is SGDLS and CDR2 is YYNGEE. This CDR3 is 18 amino acids long. CDR3 coding DNA: TGTGCCAGCAGCTTAGGACTAGCGGCGAGATCTCCCTACAATGAGCAGTTCTTC. Protein product: CASSLGLAARSPYNEQFF.

The rearrangement uses TRBV27 and TRBJ2-7; 12 bases match TRBD2. The J segment lost 3 bases and the V segment lost 4 bases, leaving 4 bases of the junction unmatched. Per germline, CDR1 MNHEY and CDR2 SMNVEV (reference sequence). The CDR3 has 15 residues. The CDR3 reads CASSSLAGGYYEQYF. The CDR3 nucleotides are TGTGCCAGCAGTTCCCTAGCGGGAGGGTACTACGAGCAGTACTTC.

The chain is built from TRBV4-1 and TRBJ1-2; 7 bases fit TRBD1. This CDR3 spans 13 amino acids. Germline CDR1 reads MGHRA; CDR2 reads YSYEKL. Trimming took 1 base from V and 8 from J; bases not matched to a gene: 4. CDR3 nucleotide sequence: TGCGCCAGCAGCCAAGTTCAGGGGGGAGGCTACACCTTC. It encodes CASSQVQGGGYTF.

The chain joins TRBV5-1 to TRBJ1-2; 8 bases are a match to TRBD1. After removal of 4 bases from V and 6 bases from J, the junction contained 14 bases not matched to a gene. The CDR3 is 16 amino acids. Germline values: CDR1 SGHRS, CDR2 YFSETQ. The CDR3 loop reads CASSTGNTGGQHGYTF. The CDR3 region has the DNA TGCGCCAGCAGCACGGGAAATACAGGGGGTCAGCATGGCTACACCTTC.

DNA for the CDR3: TGTGCCAGCAGCTTCCGTAGCGGAAGCTCCTACAATGAGCAGTTCTTC. It translates to CASSFRSGSSYNEQFF. The V and J genes are TRBV5-6 and TRBJ2-1; a weak D match, TRBD2 (6 bases). V lost 2 bases and J 0 bases, leaving 12 bases between the germline ends. This CDR3 has 16 amino acids. Germline values: CDR1 SGHDT, CDR2 YYEEEE. Full variable domain (missing parts from reference TRBV5-6 and TRBJ2-1): DAGVTQSPTHLIKTRGQQVTLRCSPKSGHDTVSWYQQALGQGPQFIFQYYEEEERQRGNFPDRFSGHQFPNYSSELNVNALLLGDSALYLCASSFRSGSSYNEQFFGPGTRLTVL.